This note documents a single T cell receptor (beta chain) sequence. Its specificity is unknown. PBMC libraries mostly used approximately 0.5 ug of input genomic DNA, with six replicates per sample. The assay was immunoSEQ multiplex PCR, and TCRdb's table has in-frame clones only and misses some. This sample has about 9,600 clones, with about three fifths found just once. V was clipped by 5 bases and J by 2 bases; unmatched bases: 9. Germline assignment: CDR1 LNHDA and CDR2 SQIVND (reference sequence). The length of the CDR3 is 16 residues. The time point was: after neoadjuvant nivolumab, at surgical resection. This specimen belongs to a study of neoadjuvant anti-PD-1 for oral cavity cancer. Overall study results and limits: Only three patients per response group were TCR-analyzed; validation needed. Post-nivolumab, blood T cell clonality was significantly elevated in non-responders.

V gene TRBV19 combines with J gene TRBJ1-5; 7 nucleotides match TRBD1. This sequence was found in a person between 40 and 80 years old with oral cavity squamous cell carcinoma. The sample consisted of PBMCs, taken after nivolumab (anti-PD-1) treatment. CDR3 DNA: TGTGCCAGTAGTCTTCAACAGGGGTTAGGCAATCAGCCCCAGCATTTT. Its translation: CASSLQQGLGNQPQHF.